This entry concerns a single T cell receptor beta chain. This receptor's antigen is unknown. Base qualities are missing; no much larger clone stands one base away. The trial excluded patients who had a history of autoimmune disease or were on systemic immunosuppression. Peripheral blood for TCR sequencing was collected from all dose cohorts at baseline, on cycle 4 day 1, and on cycle 7 day 1. Samples were obtained from an open-label, multicenter, first-in-human phase I dose-escalation trial of ivuxolimab. Adults with locally advanced or metastatic melanoma, renal cell carcinoma, hepatocellular carcinoma or head and neck squamous cell carcinoma were enrolled in the trial. Before TCR sequencing, CD4+ and CD8+ T cells were separately sorted from peripheral blood. The data were obtained in a study of OX40 agonist ivuxolimab in advanced cancers. Describing the broader study: Ivuxolimab was a fully human IgG2 agonistic monoclonal antibody targeting the costimulatory receptor OX40 (CD134). Peripheral TCRbeta sequencing was intended to test whether TCR sequence diversity was altered and clonal T-cell expansion was caused by ivuxolimab. Patients were allowed to have had prior anti-PD-1, anti-PD-L1 or anti-CTLA-4 therapy, and 30% to 50% of the dose-escalation patients had previously received checkpoint inhibitors. The dose-escalation cohort was 82.7% male with a mean age of around 64 years, ranging from 23 to 79. Intravenous ivuxolimab was administered to patients every 2 weeks at six dose levels: 0.01, 0.1, 0.3, 1.5, 3 and 10 mg/kg. The paper describes the monotherapy dose-escalation part (N of about 50 patients) of the phase I trial of ivuxolimab. Among the roughly 50 dose-escalation patients, approximately 20 had hepatocellular carcinoma, around 15 melanoma, 9 renal cell carcinoma and 9 head and neck cancer. Partial responses occurred in three dose-escalation patients, of whom one had hepatocellular carcinoma and two had cutaneous melanoma. General conclusions and limits of the study: Partial responders in the 0.1-3.0 mg/kg groups had among the lowest normalized peripheral clonal expansion, especially among CD8+ T cells. Low levels of normalized T-cell clonal expansion were also seen in some patients who did not respond. Antigen specificity was not determined for the clonally expanded peripheral T cells. At doses of 0.1 to 3.0 mg/kg, clonal expansion of both CD4+ and CD8+ T cells in blood was seen between baseline and week 6. On average, CD8+ T cells showed more expanded clones than CD4+ T cells after ivuxolimab.

The CDR3 runs 16 amino acids, cysteine and phenylalanine included. The sequence is cut down to CDR3 DNA, 48 bases in frame from base 1. Between the V and J ends, shortened by 0 bases and 0 bases respectively, the junction contains 10 bases. Per the germline V gene, MNHEY is the CDR1 and SVGAGI is the CDR2. Genomic DNA was isolated from the sorted cells so that the TCRbeta CDR3 region could be sequenced. The immunoSEQ Assay was used to sequence the TCRbeta CDR3 regions. Not all clones reach the TCRdb copy of this immuneACCESS table, which keeps in-frame sequences only. Checked studies attribute under half of the gap to unresolved V genes and leave the rest unexplained. In this sample the table shows about 70,000 clones, 85% to 90% of which occur a single time. About 0.49% of the sample rests with the top ten.

The input for sequencing was CD4+ or CD8+ T cells sorted from blood, taken in a trial of the OX40 agonist ivuxolimab. Rearrangement joined TRBV6-5 to TRBJ2-3, with the D gene not confidently named. The clonotype comes from an adult with an advanced solid tumor such as melanoma, head and neck, liver or kidney cancer. The CDR3: CASSYSGRASTDTQYF. The DNA is TGTGCCAGCAGTTACTCGGGCAGAGCTAGCACAGATACGCAGTATTTT.